This T cell receptor (beta chain) was identified during a study of cytomegalovirus exposure and HLA in healthy donors. Study conclusions and caveats: TCR beta chains numbering more than 150 were designated cytomegalovirus-associated.

CDR1 and CDR2 (germline): MNHEY, SMNVEV (reference sequence). The junction had 6 bases not matched to a gene; V was cut back by 4 bases and J by 0 bases. The CDR3 totals 16 residues. To note about this clone: Its target is unknown.

Sequencing used immunoSEQ multiplex PCR; TCRdb keeps in-frame clones, though not all of them. The sample shows about 250,000 clones, over 75% of them seen only once. The chain uses TRBV27 and TRBJ2-3; the match to TRBD1 covers 8 bases. Sample: PBMCs. This receptor was taken from a young man in good health and CMV-seropositive. The CDR3 is CASSSKTGVSTDTQYF. CDR3 nucleotide sequence: TGTGCCAGCAGTTCAAAGACAGGGGTGAGCACAGATACGCAGTATTTT.